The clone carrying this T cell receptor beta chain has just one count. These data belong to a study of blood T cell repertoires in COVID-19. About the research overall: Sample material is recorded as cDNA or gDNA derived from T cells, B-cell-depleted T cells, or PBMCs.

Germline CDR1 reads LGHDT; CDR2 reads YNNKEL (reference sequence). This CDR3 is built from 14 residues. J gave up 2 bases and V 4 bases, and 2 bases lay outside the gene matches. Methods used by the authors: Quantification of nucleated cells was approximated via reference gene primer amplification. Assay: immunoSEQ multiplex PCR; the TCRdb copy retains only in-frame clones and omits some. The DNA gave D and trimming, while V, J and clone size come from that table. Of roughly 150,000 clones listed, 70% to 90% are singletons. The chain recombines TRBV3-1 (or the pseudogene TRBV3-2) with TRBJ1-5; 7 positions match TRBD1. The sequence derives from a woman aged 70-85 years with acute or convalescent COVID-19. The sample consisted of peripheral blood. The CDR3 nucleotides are TGTGCCAGCAGCCCCGGACAGGGCAATCAGCCCCAGCATTTT. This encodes CASSPGQGNQPQHF.